This T cell receptor beta chain was identified during a study of beta chain features in type 1 diabetes. Study details: On cell yields, gender and age, patients and healthy donors were similar. Study findings and constraints: PCR might pick shorter templates more often, in the same way for patients and controls. Among all four CD4+ subsets, Type 1 diabetes patients had TCRB CDR3s that were moderately but significantly shorter.

To note about this clone: Its matching antigen is unknown.

Expressed TCRB transcripts were sequenced because the isolated RNA had all been reverse transcribed beforehand. Clones were read by immunoSEQ multiplex PCR, and TCRdb kept only the in-frame ones, dropping some. The table has 150,000 to 200,000 clones, roughly 59% seen once. V lost 1 base, J lost 1 base, and 7 bases lay in between. Per the germline V gene, CDR1 is SQVTM and CDR2 is ANQGSEA. The CDR3 runs 13 residues. Sequenced input: naive CD4+ T cells from blood. The chain joins TRBV29-1 to TRBJ1-1; possibly TRBD1 for D (5 bases). This sequence originates from a man under 40 with type 1 diabetes. The CDR3 DNA reads as TGCAGCGTTGAAGCTCAGGGGAACACTGAAGCTTTCTTT. Encoded protein: CSVEAQGNTEAFF.